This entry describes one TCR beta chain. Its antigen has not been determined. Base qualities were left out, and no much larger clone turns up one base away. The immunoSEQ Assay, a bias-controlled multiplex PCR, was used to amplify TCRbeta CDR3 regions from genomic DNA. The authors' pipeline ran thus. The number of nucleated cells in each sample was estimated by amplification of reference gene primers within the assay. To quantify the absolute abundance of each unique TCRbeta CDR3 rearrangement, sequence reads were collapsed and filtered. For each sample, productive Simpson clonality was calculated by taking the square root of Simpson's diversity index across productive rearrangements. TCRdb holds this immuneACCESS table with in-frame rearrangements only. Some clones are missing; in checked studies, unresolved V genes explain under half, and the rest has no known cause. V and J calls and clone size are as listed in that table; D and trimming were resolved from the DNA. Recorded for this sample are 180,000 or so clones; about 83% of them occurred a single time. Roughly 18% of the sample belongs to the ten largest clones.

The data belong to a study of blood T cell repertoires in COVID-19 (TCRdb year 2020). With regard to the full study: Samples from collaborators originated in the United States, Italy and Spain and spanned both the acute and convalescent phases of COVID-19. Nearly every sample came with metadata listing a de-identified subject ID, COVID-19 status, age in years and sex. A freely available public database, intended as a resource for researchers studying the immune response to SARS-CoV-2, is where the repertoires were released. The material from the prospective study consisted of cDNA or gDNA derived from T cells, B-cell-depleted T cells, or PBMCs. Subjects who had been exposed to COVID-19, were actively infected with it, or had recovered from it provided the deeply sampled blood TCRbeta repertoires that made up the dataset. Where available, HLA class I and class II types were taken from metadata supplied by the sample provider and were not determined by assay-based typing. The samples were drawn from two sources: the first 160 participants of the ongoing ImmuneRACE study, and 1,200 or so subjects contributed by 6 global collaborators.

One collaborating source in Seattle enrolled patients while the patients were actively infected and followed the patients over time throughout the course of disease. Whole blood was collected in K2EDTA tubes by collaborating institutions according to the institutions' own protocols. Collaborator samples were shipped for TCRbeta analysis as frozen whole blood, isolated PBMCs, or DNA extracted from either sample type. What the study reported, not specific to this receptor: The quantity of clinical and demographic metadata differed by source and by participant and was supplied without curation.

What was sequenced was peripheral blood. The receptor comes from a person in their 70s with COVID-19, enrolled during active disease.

The CDR3 has the sequence CASSLASTEQFF. The nucleotide sequence is TGTGCCAGCAGCTTGGCTAGCACTGAGCAGTTCTTC. The rearrangement joined TRBV7-9 to TRBJ2-1, with a weak D call of TRBD2 (5 bases match). Trimming takes 3 bases from V and 9 bases from J, and the germline ends sit 9 bases apart. The germline V gene (reference sequence) specifies SEHNR as CDR1 and FQNEAQ as CDR2. The CDR3 covers 12 residues, taking in both the cysteine and the phenylalanine. The only DNA kept is the CDR3, 36 bases in frame from the first base.